These 22 T cell receptor beta chains share one sample of origin, sequenced in a study of T cell responses to AZD1222 COVID-19 vaccine. Using immunoSEQ multiplex PCR, the repertoire was profiled, and TCRdb retains in-frame clones only, with some absent. The repertoire holds roughly 140,000 clones, with around 89% as singletons. The source was peripheral blood, collected on day 0 of AZD1222 vaccination. These receptor sequences come from an adult in good health.

This chain connects TRBV29-1 to TRBJ2-5; D is perhaps TRBD1 or TRBD2 (5 bases each). There are 14 residues in the CDR3. With 2 bases removed from V and 3 bases from J, the gap between germline ends came to 13 bases. Germline-derived CDR1 and CDR2 are SQVTM and ANQGSEA. The chain's CDR3 is CSVERGAREETQYF. The CDR3 DNA reads as TGCAGCGTTGAACGAGGGGCCAGGGAAGAGACCCAGTACTTC.

The chain combines TRBV27 with TRBJ1-4, with 7 bases fitting TRBD1. The germline gives CDR1 MNHEY, CDR2 SMNVEV (reference sequence). The trim removed 2 bases at V and 6 bases at J, leaving 6 bases unmatched. The CDR3 contains 15 residues. In DNA form, the CDR3 reads TGTGCCAGCAGTTTAAAGGGGGCAGAATATGAAAAACTGTTTTTT. This encodes CASSLKGAEYEKLFF.

J is TRBJ1-4 and V is TRBV7-9; D is unclear. Germline values: CDR1 SEHNR, CDR2 FQNEAQ (reference sequence). This CDR3 has 16 amino acids. Trimming left V 1 base short and J 4 bases short, with 13 bases between. CDR3 coding DNA: TGTGCCAGCAGCTTAGGGCTAACAGACCTTAATGAAAAACTGTTTTTT. Protein product: CASSLGLTDLNEKLFF.

This clone was seen a few times. V is TRBV9 and J is TRBJ2-7; 7 nucleotides line up with TRBD2. The V gene end was trimmed by 2 bases and the J gene end by 2 bases; junction bases not matched to a gene: 4. Germline CDR1 SGDLS, CDR2 YYNGEE. The CDR3 loop spans 14 amino acids. This CDR3 reads CASSVAAGPYEQYF. CDR3 sequence (DNA): TGTGCCAGCAGCGTCGCAGCGGGACCCTACGAGCAGTACTTC.

This sequence joins TRBV2 and TRBJ2-5; D is undetermined. CDR1 and CDR2 from the germline V gene are SNHLY and FYNNEI. V was shortened by 2 bases and J by 5 bases, with 6 bases between the two germline ends. This CDR3 is 12 amino acids long. The CDR3 DNA reads TGTGCCAGCAGTGAAATGGTCGAGACCCAGTACTTC. Protein sequence: CASSEMVETQYF. Variable domain in full (rest from reference TRBV2 and TRBJ2-5): EPEVTQTPSHQVTQMGQEVILRCVPISNHLYFYWYRQILGQKVEFLVSFYNNEISEKSEIFDDQFSVERPDGSNFTLKIRSTKLEDSAMYFCASSEMVETQYFGPGTRLLVL.

Written as DNA, the CDR3 is TGTGCCAGCAGCTTAACTAACTCCTACGAGCAGTACTTC. Its protein product is CASSLTNSYEQYF. V gene TRBV7-9 combines with J gene TRBJ2-7, with D uncertain. The CDR3 totals 13 residues. The germline V gene encodes CDR1 SEHNR and CDR2 FQNEAQ (reference sequence). V lost 2 bases and J 0 bases, leaving 5 bases between the germline ends.

The genes are TRBV6-5 and TRBJ2-1; 10 positions match TRBD2. The CDR3 is 16 residues long. The V and J ends lost 0 bases and 3 bases, in that order; junction bases with no gene match: 2. In germline, CDR1 is MNHEY, CDR2 SVGAGI. The CDR3, as DNA: TGTGCCAGCAGTTACTCGAGGACTAGCGGCTACAATGAGCAGTTCTTC. This sequence encodes CASSYSRTSGYNEQFF.

The V call is TRBV18, the J call TRBJ2-5, with D possibly being TRBD1 or TRBD2 (6 bases each). The CDR3 extends over 17 amino acids. Germline lookup yields CDR1 KGHSH and CDR2 LQKENI. V gave up 4 bases and J gave up 1 base, with 19 bases separating them. The CDR3 region has the DNA TGTGCCAGCTCACAAAAAGGGGGGTTAAAGGCCCAAGAGACCCAGTACTTC. It encodes CASSQKGGLKAQETQYF. Drawing the rest from reference TRBV18 and TRBJ2-5, the complete variable domain is NAGVMQNPRHLVRRRGQEARLRCSPMKGHSHVYWYRQLPEEGLKFMVYLQKENIIDESGMPKERFSAEFPKEGPSILRIQQVVRGDSAAYFCASSQKGGLKAQETQYFGPGTRLLVL.

The V and J genes are TRBV6-6 and TRBJ2-7, with D perhaps being TRBD1 or TRBD2 (5 bases each). Trimming took 0 bases from V and 4 from J, leaving 10 bases between them. Per the germline V gene, CDR1 is MNHNY and CDR2 is SVGAGI (reference sequence). This CDR3 region has 14 residues. Here the CDR3 DNA reads TGTGCCAGCAGTTACTCTGGGGACCGGTACGAGCAGTACTTC. This codes for CASSYSGDRYEQYF.

This clone was observed a single time. The chain employs TRBV15 and TRBJ2-2, with 8 bases fitting TRBD1. Germline CDR1 and CDR2: LNHNV and YYDKDF (reference sequence). After removal of 5 bases from V and 5 bases from J, the junction contained 7 bases not matched to a gene. The CDR3 covers 15 residues. The CDR3 bases are TGTGCCACCAGCGGATGGACAGGGAGGACCGGGGAGCTGTTTTTT. Protein: CATSGWTGRTGELFF.

The CDR3 bases are TGTGCCAGCAGCCAAGATAGGGATGCCTACGAGCAGTACTTC. Protein product: CASSQDRDAYEQYF. V is TRBV4-2 and J is TRBJ2-7, with D uncertain. The germline V gene has CDR1 LGHNA and CDR2 YNFKEQ. This CDR3 spans 14 amino acids. Trimming cost V 0 bases and J 2 bases, with 8 bases left between them.

CDR3 region: CAMGSSLSYEQYF. The DNA of the CDR3 is TGTGCCATGGGTTCTTCCTTGTCCTACGAGCAGTACTTC. The chain couples TRBV5-4 to TRBJ2-7, with D uncertain. Germline assignment: CDR1 SGHNT and CDR2 YYREEE (reference sequence). V was trimmed by 9 bases and J by 1 base, leaving 14 bases between them. The CDR3 spans 13 residues.

The genes are TRBV27 and TRBJ1-2; D is unclear. The germline V gene has CDR1 MNHEY and CDR2 SMNVEV (reference sequence). This CDR3 contains 13 residues. Between the trimmed V and J ends, which lost 2 bases and 8 bases, there was a span of 12 bases. The CDR3 DNA sequence: TGTGCCAGCAGTTTAAGTAGGGCGGGAGGCTACACCTTC. This codes for CASSLSRAGGYTF.

J is TRBJ2-5 and V is TRBV15; 8 bases are a match to TRBD1. V shed 3 bases, J shed 1 base, and the junction held 1 base outside the gene matches. CDR1 LNHNV and CDR2 YYDKDF come from the germline V gene (reference sequence). The CDR3 runs 14 residues. The DNA for the CDR3 is TGTGCCACCAGCAGGCAGGGGGCCCAAGAGACCCAGTACTTC. Its protein product is CATSRQGAQETQYF.

The chain has TRBV28 and TRBJ1-3; TRBD1 aligns across 7 bases. Germline CDR1 MDHEN, CDR2 SYDVKM. The V segment lost 3 bases and the J segment 5 bases; nucleotides outside the gene matches: 4. The CDR3 spans 14 residues. CDR3 loop: CASSFATGRNTIYF. CDR3 bases: TGTGCCAGCAGTTTCGCGACAGGGAGAAACACCATATATTTT.

The chain couples TRBV6-2 or TRBV6-3 to TRBJ1-2, with 10 nucleotides matching TRBD1. There are 17 residues in the CDR3. Germline V gives CDR1 MNHEY, CDR2 SVGEGT. V dropped 2 bases and J dropped 2; count of bases not matched to a gene: 8. CDR3: CASSYQGQGRKNYGYTF. The CDR3 DNA sequence: TGTGCCAGCAGTTACCAGGGACAGGGGAGAAAAAACTATGGCTACACCTTC.

The gene calls are TRBV2 and TRBJ1-5, with TRBD1 matching 8 bases. With V trimmed by 8 bases and J by 2 bases, 5 bases remained unmatched. The CDR3 loop spans 14 amino acids. Per the germline V gene, CDR1 is SNHLY and CDR2 is FYNNEI. CDR3 DNA: TGTGCCAGCGCGGAGACAGGGGGCAATCAGCCCCAGCATTTT. As protein: CASAETGGNQPQHF. Full variable domain (remainder filled in from reference TRBV2 and TRBJ1-5): EPEVTQTPSHQVTQMGQEVILRCVPISNHLYFYWYRQILGQKVEFLVSFYNNEISEKSEIFDDQFSVERPDGSNFTLKIRSTKLEDSAMYFCASAETGGNQPQHFGDGTRLSIL.

The chain is built from TRBV19 and TRBJ1-2; D might be TRBD1 (6 bases). The CDR3 loop spans 14 amino acids. Germline CDR1 is LNHDA and CDR2 is SQIVND (reference sequence). V was cut by 10 bases and J by 4 bases, with 19 bases left in between. CDR3 residues: CATHLRGDRYGYTF. CDR3 coding DNA: TGTGCCACCCATCTCAGGGGAGATCGCTATGGCTACACCTTC.

The rearrangement links TRBV15 to TRBJ1-3; D is possibly TRBD1 (5 bases). CDR3 length equals 15 residues. The germline V gene encodes CDR1 LNHNV and CDR2 YYDKDF (reference sequence). Trimming took off 3 bases at V and 2 bases at J, with 11 bases between the two ends. Here the CDR3 DNA reads TGTGCCACCAGCAGGGGGACGGCTGCTGGAAACACCATATATTTT. As protein: CATSRGTAAGNTIYF.

This clone was observed once. The chain joins TRBV27 to TRBJ1-4, with 7 bases that match TRBD1. Unmatched junction bases numbered 12, after V lost 6 bases and J lost 8 bases. The CDR3 length is 15 residues. The germline CDR1 and CDR2 sequences are MNHEY and SMNVEV (reference sequence). The CDR3 sequence is CASSRQGNEGEKLFF. The CDR3 nucleotides read TGTGCCAGCAGCCGACAGGGAAATGAAGGGGAAAAACTGTTTTTT.

This clone was recorded a few times. The chain combines TRBV5-5 with TRBJ2-5, with D perhaps assigned TRBD1 or TRBD2 (5 bases each). The CDR3 totals 14 residues. Germline V gene data show CDR1 as SGHKS and CDR2 as YYEKEE (reference sequence). The germline V and J ends were trimmed by 3 bases and 5 bases, with 14 bases remaining between them. In DNA form, the CDR3 reads TGTGCCAGCAGCTCCAGAGGGGCAGGCGAGACCCAGTACTTC. Translating gives CASSSRGAGETQYF. The full variable domain, in which reference TRBV5-5 and TRBJ2-5 provide the parts outside the CDR3, is DAGVTQSPTHLIKTRGQQVTLRCSPISGHKSVSWYQQVLGQGPQFIFQYYEKEERGRGNFPDRFSARQFPNYSSELNVNALLLGDSALYLCASSSRGAGETQYFGPGTRLLVL.

The gene calls are TRBV24-1 and TRBJ2-7; D is possibly TRBD1 or TRBD2 (5 bases each). CDR1 KGHDR and CDR2 SFDVKD come from the germline V gene. The CDR3 extends over 15 amino acids. The ends were cut back, 3 bases at V and 4 bases at J, with 15 bases in the middle. CDR3 amino acids: CATSDPGATFYEQYF. CDR3 bases: TGTGCCACCAGTGATCCCGGGGCAACCTTTTACGAGCAGTACTTC.